These 29 T cell receptor beta chains were all obtained from the same sample, sequenced in a study of response to subunit inactivated influenza vaccine. Using its own MiXCR run on the RT-PCR reads, TCRdb lists one record per CDR3 protein. The sample holds roughly 790,000 distinct CDR3 sequences, around 20% seen once. This material consisted of PBMCs from blood, taken roughly 5 days after vaccination. The receptor set was obtained from a man between 50 and 59 years old who received an inactivated influenza vaccine.

The chain couples TRBV4-2 to TRBJ2-7; the D gene is possibly TRBD1 (5 bases). V lost 4 bases and J lost 7, with 11 bases in between. Germline values: CDR1 LGHNA, CDR2 YNFKEQ. This CDR3 contains 12 residues. CDR3 loop: CASSPGHREQYF. CDR3 nucleotide sequence: TGTGCCAGCAGCCCAGGACACCGGGAGCAGTACTTC.

The chain combines TRBV4-1 with TRBJ1-6; D call uncertain. The length of the CDR3 is 15 residues. The germline V gene encodes CDR1 MGHRA and CDR2 YSYEKL. Trimming cost V 4 bases and J 8 bases, with 15 bases left between them. The CDR3 sequence is CASSPWSRDDSPLHF. The CDR3 region has the DNA TGCGCCAGCAGCCCGTGGAGTAGGGATGATTCACCCCTCCACTTT.

The V and J genes are TRBV7-9 and TRBJ1-4, with D unclear. Germline loops: CDR1 SEHNR, CDR2 FQNEAQ (reference sequence). Trimming took off 5 bases at V and 3 bases at J, with 10 bases between the two ends. The CDR3 is 14 amino acids. CDR3 amino acids: CASSPDGPNEKLFF. CDR3 bases: TGTGCCAGCAGCCCGGACGGACCTAATGAAAAACTGTTTTTT.

The chain employs TRBV12-3 or TRBV12-4 and TRBJ2-3; D is possibly TRBD1 (7 bases). This CDR3 spans 13 amino acids. V dropped 7 bases and J dropped 6 bases, with 14 bases sitting between them. The CDR3 spells CASTRGVGDTQYF. CDR3 DNA: TGTGCCAGCACCAGGGGGGTAGGGGATACGCAGTATTTT.

The chain employs TRBV25-1 and TRBJ2-5; D is unclear. The CDR3 totals 12 residues. Trimming removed 3 bases from V and 7 bases from J, with 9 bases in between. Germline CDR1 MGHDK, CDR2 SYGVNS. CDR3 region: CASSDASGTQYF. DNA of the CDR3: TGTGCCAGCAGTGATGCTAGTGGGACCCAGTACTTC.

The table lists this clonotype with a few counts. The J gene is TRBJ2-7, the V gene TRBV6-1, with D maybe TRBD1 (5 bases). With 6 bases removed from V and 3 bases from J, the gap between germline ends came to 12 bases. Germline CDR1 MNHNS, CDR2 SASEGT. The CDR3 spans 13 residues. In DNA form, the CDR3 reads TGTGCCAGCAGACCGTCAGGGTACTACGAGCAGTACTTC. Translation: CASRPSGYYEQYF.

V gene TRBV29-1 combines with J gene TRBJ1-2; D is unclear. Deletions cut 0 bases from V and 0 bases from J, with 11 bases between. The germline V gene encodes CDR1 SQVTM and CDR2 ANQGSEA. The CDR3 spans 15 residues. In nucleotides, the CDR3 is TGCAGCGTTGAAGATAAGGACTTCGCTAACTATGGCTACACCTTC. Amino acids: CSVEDKDFANYGYTF.

This clonotype was detected only a few times. This chain links TRBV5-5 with TRBJ1-2; D is unresolved. V shed 0 bases and J shed 7 bases, with 13 bases lying between them. Germline CDR1 SGHKS, CDR2 YYEKEE (reference sequence). The CDR3 totals 14 residues. CDR3 region: CASSLAGRFGGYTF. CDR3 bases: TGTGCCAGCAGCTTGGCCGGCAGGTTTGGTGGCTACACCTTC.

This clonotype was seen only once. V and J are TRBV6-5 and TRBJ2-5; tentatively, D is TRBD1 or TRBD2 (6 bases each). The CDR3 is 15 amino acids. V gave up 0 bases and J gave up 4 bases, with 12 bases separating them. CDR1 is MNHEY, CDR2 SVGAGI, per germline. The CDR3 loop is CASSYSFGGAETQYF. CDR3 nucleotides: TGTGCCAGCAGTTACTCCTTCGGGGGCGCAGAGACCCAGTACTTC.

This clonotype was seen a few times. One end of the junction is discordant with germline, which a read error may explain. Written as DNA, the CDR3 is TGCGCCAGCAGCCAAGATCACAGGACCCAAAAGACCCAGTACTTC. Protein: CASSQDHRTQKTQYF. The rearrangement joins TRBV4-3 to TRBJ2-5; weak D call: TRBD1 (5 bases). This CDR3 is built from 15 residues. CDR1 and CDR2 (germline): LGHNA, YSLEER.

This clonotype was picked up a small number of times. The rearrangement joins TRBV10-3 to TRBJ1-3; no clear D gene. This CDR3 spans 15 amino acids. Trimming cost V 0 bases and J 0 bases, with 6 bases left between them. Germline V gene data show CDR1 as ENHRY and CDR2 as SYGVKD. The CDR3 region has the DNA TGTGCCATCAGTGAGTCCAGCCTCTCTGGAAACACCATATATTTT. This translates into CAISESSLSGNTIYF.

The V call is TRBV12-3 or TRBV12-4, the J call TRBJ2-4; 13 positions match TRBD2. V lost 6 bases to trimming and J lost 7 bases; unmatched junction nucleotides: 15. The CDR3 runs 18 residues. CDR3: CASRPGAGLAGSLNIQYF. CDR3 bases: TGTGCCAGCAGACCAGGGGCGGGACTAGCGGGGAGTCTTAACATTCAGTACTTC.

In its sample, this clonotype was seen a few times. The CDR3 spells CSAVPGQGPLTGELFF. As DNA, the CDR3 is TGCAGTGCTGTACCGGGACAGGGGCCGTTAACCGGGGAGCTGTTTTTT. The J gene is TRBJ2-2, the V gene TRBV20-1; 10 bases fit TRBD1. The CDR3 is made up of 16 amino acids. Germline V gene sequence: CDR1 DFQATT, CDR2 SNEGSKA (reference sequence). Trimming cost V 5 bases and J 5 bases; bases outside gene matches: 11.

J is TRBJ1-1 and V is TRBV29-1; 7 nucleotides agree with TRBD1. Germline loops: CDR1 SQVTM, CDR2 ANQGSEA. V shed 6 bases, J shed 0 bases, and the junction held 7 bases outside the gene matches. The CDR3 runs 14 residues. This chain's CDR3 is CSVEPGQLNTEAFF. The CDR3 DNA reads TGCAGCGTCGAACCGGGACAGTTGAACACTGAAGCTTTCTTT.

This clonotype was seen many times. The chain couples TRBV6-1 to TRBJ2-7; 7 bases align to TRBD1. The J segment lost 2 bases and the V segment lost 6 bases, leaving 10 bases of the junction unmatched. The CDR3 sequence is 15 residues long. CDR1 and CDR2 from the germline V gene are MNHNS and SASEGT. This chain's CDR3 is CASSSPGTAAYEQYF. DNA for the CDR3: TGTGCCAGCAGCTCTCCCGGGACAGCGGCCTACGAGCAGTACTTC.

CDR3 protein: CSASLIAGPYEQYF. DNA for the CDR3: TGCAGTGCTAGTCTGATAGCGGGACCCTACGAGCAGTACTTC. This chain joins TRBV20-1 and TRBJ2-7; 8 nucleotides align to TRBD2. Germline trimming cut 3 bases from V and 2 bases from J; bases unmatched to any gene: 6. Germline assignment: CDR1 DFQATT and CDR2 SNEGSKA (reference sequence). CDR3 length: 14 residues.

In this sample, this clonotype turned up once. This chain uses TRBV20-1 with TRBJ2-1; D might be TRBD2 (6 bases). Trimming cost V 4 bases and J 0 bases, with 10 bases left between them. The CDR3 has 14 amino acids. Germline V gene data show CDR1 as DFQATT and CDR2 as SNEGSKA (reference sequence). CDR3 nucleotides: TGCAGTGCTATTCTAGCGACCTCCTACAATGAGCAGTTCTTC. This codes for CSAILATSYNEQFF.

This clonotype came up many times. Sequence at one end of the junction differs from germline and may be a read error. The chain couples TRBV5-1 to TRBJ2-1, with 8 positions matching TRBD1. Per germline, CDR1 SGHRS and CDR2 YFSETQ. This CDR3 spans 14 amino acids. The CDR3 DNA reads TGTGCCAGCAGCCCCGGACAGGGTGGTAATGAGCAGTTCTTC. It is translated as CASSPGQGGNEQFF.

With respect to this clonotype: The junction departs from the called germline gene at one end, perhaps through a read error. V usage is TRBV7-2 and J usage is TRBJ2-3; D is ambiguous. Germline loops: CDR1 SGHTA, CDR2 FQGNSA. There are 13 residues in the CDR3. The CDR3 DNA reads as TGTGCCACCAGCGCCCAGGTTCCCGCGGTAGAGTATTTT. Translated: CATSAQVPAVEYF.

This chain connects TRBV6-1 to TRBJ1-1; D perhaps matches TRBD1 (5 bases). Trimming took 7 bases from V and 1 from J, leaving 13 bases between them. The CDR3 has 14 residues. Germline lookup yields CDR1 MNHNS and CDR2 SASEGT. The DNA for the CDR3 is TGTGCCAGCAATCAATTGACAGAGAACACTGAAGCTTTCTTT. Amino acid sequence: CASNQLTENTEAFF.

The V gene is TRBV12-3 or TRBV12-4, the J gene TRBJ1-2; TRBD1 agrees at 8 bases. With V trimmed by 5 bases and J by 8 bases, 10 bases remained unmatched. This CDR3 contains 14 residues. The CDR3 bases are TGTGCCAGCAGTGGCTGGAGGACAGGGAAGGGCTACACCTTC. Residues: CASSGWRTGKGYTF.

This clonotype came up once. The chain combines TRBV29-1 with TRBJ1-1; 7 bases agree with TRBD1. The V segment lost 3 bases and the J segment 2 bases; nucleotides outside the gene matches: 3. The CDR3 consists of 13 residues. CDR1 is SQVTM and CDR2 is ANQGSEA in the germline V gene. CDR3 protein: CSVDQGVNTEAFF. CDR3 in DNA: TGCAGCGTTGATCAGGGGGTAAACACTGAAGCTTTCTTT.

Only a few counts were recorded for this clonotype. The chain combines TRBV5-1 with TRBJ2-2; no firm D call. Trimming shortened V by 5 bases and J by 6 bases, and 14 bases separated the two germline ends. Germline V gives CDR1 SGHRS, CDR2 YFSETQ. The CDR3 contains 14 residues. The CDR3 bases are TGCGCCAGCAGGGTCATAACCGGCTCCGGGGAGCTGTTTTTT. Its translation: CASRVITGSGELFF. The whole variable domain, remainder taken from reference TRBV5-1 and TRBJ2-2, is KAGVTQTPRYLIKTRGQQVTLSCSPISGHRSVSWYQQTPGQGLQFLFEYFSETQRNKGNFPGRFSGRQFSNSRSEMNVSTLELGDSALYLCASRVITGSGELFFGEGSRLTVL.

This clonotype has just a few counts. This rearrangement joins TRBV5-1 to TRBJ2-3; no firm D call. The germline V and J ends were trimmed by 0 bases and 1 base, with 15 bases remaining between them. The CDR3 runs 17 residues. Germline CDR1 and CDR2: SGHRS and YFSETQ. The chain's CDR3 is CASSLVGPSVGTDTQYF. The CDR3 DNA follows: TGCGCCAGCAGCTTGGTTGGGCCATCGGTCGGCACAGATACGCAGTATTTT. Full variable domain (remainder filled in from reference TRBV5-1 and TRBJ2-3): KAGVTQTPRYLIKTRGQQVTLSCSPISGHRSVSWYQQTPGQGLQFLFEYFSETQRNKGNFPGRFSGRQFSNSRSEMNVSTLELGDSALYLCASSLVGPSVGTDTQYFGPGTRLTVL.

A remark on this clonotype: With a much larger clone just one base away, this may be a read error. This chain joins TRBV6-2 or TRBV6-3 and TRBJ2-3, with D perhaps matching TRBD1 (5 bases). The germline V gene has CDR1 MNHEY and CDR2 SVGEGT. CDR3 length equals 16 residues. The CDR3 nucleotides are TGTGCCAGCAGTTACTCGACGACGGACCGCACAGGTACGCAGTATTTT. Its translation is CASSYSTTDRTGTQYF.

The chain links TRBV30 to TRBJ2-3, with 9 bases identical to TRBD1. The junction had 5 bases not matched to a gene; V was cut back by 2 bases and J by 2 bases. Per the germline V gene, CDR1 is GTSNPN and CDR2 is SVGIG (reference sequence). CDR3 length equals 15 residues. The CDR3: CAWSTGTGFTDTQYF. The CDR3 bases are TGTGCCTGGAGTACCGGGACAGGGTTCACAGATACGCAGTATTTT.

This clonotype was counted ten times or more. The chain recombines TRBV12-3 or TRBV12-4 with TRBJ2-3; TRBD1 agrees at 9 bases. The length of the CDR3 is 16 residues. V lost 2 bases to trimming and J lost 5 bases; unmatched junction nucleotides: 8. CDR3 bases: TGTGCCAGCAGTTTAAGGACAGGGGACTTGAGAGATACGCAGTATTTT. It is translated as CASSLRTGDLRDTQYF.

This clonotype has just a few counts. V is TRBV20-1 and J is TRBJ2-3, with 10 bases identical to TRBD2. This CDR3 region has 15 residues. V was clipped by 4 bases and J by 3 bases; unmatched bases: 7. The germline V gene encodes CDR1 DFQATT and CDR2 SNEGSKA (reference sequence). In DNA form, the CDR3 reads TGCAGTGCTAAAGCCGCTAGCGGGAGAACAGATACGCAGTATTTT. Protein sequence: CSAKAASGRTDTQYF.

This clonotype was counted a few times. The rearrangement links TRBV12-3 or TRBV12-4 to TRBJ2-7; D is unclear. Trimming took 4 bases from V and 3 from J, leaving 16 bases between them. The CDR3 length is 15 residues. DNA for the CDR3: TGTGCCAGCAGTTCGCCTACAGACGGTGGCTACGAGCAGTACTTC. It specifies CASSSPTDGGYEQYF.